This T cell receptor (beta chain) was profiled in a study of cytomegalovirus exposure and HLA in healthy donors. Notes on the study in general: In a later analysis, a missense DCLRE1C variant was linked to TCR beta V- and J-gene trimming. Later on, an analysis found that several of the most significant clusters appeared to be linked to common viral pathogens, which included parvovirus B19. Through in vitro validation, three CMV-associated chains were shown to be specific for CMV antigens. Highest at DRB1 and lowest at HLA-C, TCR association rates differed among HLA loci in a later analysis.

Trimming cost V 10 bases and J 3 bases; bases outside gene matches: 8. This CDR3 has 13 residues. Germline values: CDR1 SEHNR, CDR2 FQNEAQ (reference sequence). The study ran its PCR with 60 Vbeta and 13 Jbeta primers. Assay used: immunoSEQ multiplex PCR; TCRdb lists only in-frame clones, some missing. The table records 100,000 to 150,000 clones, 78% of them present only once. On this clone itself: As yet, its antigen is unknown.

The rearrangement joins TRBV7-9 to TRBJ1-2; TRBD1 aligns across 7 bases. The TCR comes from a man younger than 45 in good health and CMV-seropositive. The specimen was PBMCs. CDR3 residues: CAIHTGQHYGYTF. CDR3 bases: TGTGCCATACATACGGGACAGCACTATGGCTACACCTTC. The whole variable domain, remainder taken from reference TRBV7-9 and TRBJ1-2, is DTGVSQNPRHKITKRGQNVTFRCDPISEHNRLYWYRQTLGQGPEFLTYFQNEAQLEKSRLLSDRFSAERPKGSFSTLEIQRTEQGDSAMYLCAIHTGQHYGYTFGSGTRLTVV.